The 16 T cell receptor beta chains listed next were all sequenced from one sample in a study of CD8 T cells in ankylosing spondylitis. General study points: The study identified a TCR beta motif of several highly homologous variants that appeared characteristic of ankylosing spondylitis blood.

These TCRs are of unknown antigen specificity. Using its own MiXCR run on the 5' RACE reads, TCRdb lists one record per CDR3 protein. The sample has 200,000 to 250,000 distinct CDR3 sequences; 15% to 20% are singletons. Sequencing was performed on blood, either unsorted or a sorted T cell fraction (not recorded which). These receptor sequences come from a male donor with ankylosing spondylitis.

This clonotype was counted only a few times. V is TRBV29-1 and J is TRBJ2-7; the D is unclear. V was pared by 4 bases and J by 2 bases, with 12 bases between. The CDR3 loop spans 13 amino acids. Germline CDR1 and CDR2: SQVTM and ANQGSEA. The CDR3: CSVGLATTYEQYF. The CDR3 nucleotides are TGCAGCGTTGGCCTTGCCACCACCTACGAGCAGTACTTC.

The chain carries TRBV12-3 or TRBV12-4 and TRBJ2-5; D gene unclear. The CDR3 totals 14 residues. V was trimmed by 7 bases and J by 5 bases, leaving 17 bases between them. In nucleotides, the CDR3 is TGTGCCAGCACTACAGCCCATCGGCGGGAGACCCAGTACTTC. Residues: CASTTAHRRETQYF.

This chain links TRBV7-9 with TRBJ1-2; no clear D. CDR3 size: 14 residues. Trimming took 6 bases from V and 9 from J, leaving 20 bases between them. Germline-derived CDR1 and CDR2 are SEHNR and FQNEAQ (reference sequence). Here the CDR3 reads CASSQVDLLMSYTF. In DNA, the CDR3 is TGTGCCAGCAGTCAAGTAGATCTGCTTATGAGCTACACCTTC. The full variable domain, in which reference TRBV7-9 and TRBJ1-2 provide the parts outside the CDR3, is DTGVSQNPRHKITKRGQNVTFRCDPISEHNRLYWYRQTLGQGPEFLTYFQNEAQLEKSRLLSDRFSAERPKGSFSTLEIQRTEQGDSAMYLCASSQVDLLMSYTFGSGTRLTVV.

This CDR3 reads CASSRETGSSYEQYF. The CDR3 DNA follows: TGTGCCAGCAGCAGAGAGACAGGGAGCTCCTACGAGCAGTACTTC. The chain recombines TRBV12-3 or TRBV12-4 with TRBJ2-7; 7 bases are a match to TRBD1. V lost 6 bases to trimming and J lost 0 bases; unmatched junction nucleotides: 8. The CDR3 extends over 15 amino acids.

This clonotype occurred many times. This rearrangement joins TRBV18 to TRBJ1-6, with D maybe TRBD1 (6 bases). CDR3 length: 17 residues. V lost 3 bases and J 10 bases, leaving 22 bases between the germline ends. Germline V gene lookup returns CDR1 KGHSH and CDR2 LQKENI. The CDR3 DNA is TGTGCCAGCTCACCTTTTCTCGGGACAAATCATCGGTCACCCCTCCACTTT. Amino acids: CASSPFLGTNHRSPLHF.

This clonotype has a handful of counts. J is TRBJ2-5 and V is TRBV6-2 or TRBV6-3; D gene uncertain. Germline V CDR1 and CDR2: MNHEY, SVGEGT. CDR3 length equals 14 residues. V lost 7 bases and J lost 2, with 14 bases in between. DNA of the CDR3: TGTGCCAGCACCTTGGGAACCACTCAAGAGACCCAGTACTTC. The encoded protein is CASTLGTTQETQYF.

In this sample, this clonotype turned up a few times. V is TRBV5-6 and J is TRBJ1-1; D may be TRBD1 (5 bases). Germline CDR1 SGHDT, CDR2 YYEEEE. Trimming cost V 4 bases and J 7 bases, with 14 bases left between them. The CDR3 contains 13 residues. Here the CDR3 reads CASSLIIGDEAFF. The CDR3 DNA reads as TGTGCCAGCAGCCTGATTATAGGGGATGAAGCTTTCTTT.

This clonotype was observed a handful of times. CDR3 sequence: CASSSATRLAGYNEQFF. In nucleotides, the CDR3 is TGTGCCAGCAGCTCGGCCACCCGACTAGCGGGGTACAATGAGCAGTTCTTC. This chain joins TRBV11-2 and TRBJ2-1; 11 nucleotides match TRBD2. The length of the CDR3 is 17 residues. The ends lost 4 bases at V and 4 bases at J; junction bases unmatched: 9. In germline, CDR1 is SGHAT, CDR2 FQNNGV.

This clonotype was seen more than once but under ten times. This chain connects TRBV20-1 to TRBJ1-5, with D perhaps matching TRBD1 (5 bases). The germline CDR1 and CDR2 sequences are DFQATT and SNEGSKA (reference sequence). V was cut by 0 bases and J by 4 bases, with 10 bases left in between. The CDR3 has 14 amino acids. Here the CDR3 DNA reads TGCAGTGCTAGAGATGGGGGAGGGAATCAGCCCCAGCATTTT. Translation gives CSARDGGGNQPQHF.

The V call is TRBV6-5, the J call TRBJ2-1; 8 bases map to TRBD1. CDR3 length equals 14 residues. The ends lost 4 bases at V and 3 bases at J; junction bases unmatched: 2. CDR1 MNHEY and CDR2 SVGAGI come from the germline V gene. CDR3 protein: CASSFGQGYNEQFF. CDR3 DNA: TGTGCCAGCAGTTTCGGACAGGGCTACAATGAGCAGTTCTTC.

The V gene is TRBV20-1, the J gene TRBJ2-2, with unresolved D. Germline V gives CDR1 DFQATT, CDR2 SNEGSKA (reference sequence). The ends were cut back, 3 bases at V and 3 bases at J, with 5 bases in the middle. The CDR3 spans 12 residues. The DNA for the CDR3 is TGCAGTGCTAGCACAGACACCGGGGAGCTGTTTTTT. Amino acid sequence: CSASTDTGELFF.

This chain uses TRBV9 with TRBJ2-1; 8 positions match TRBD2. Per germline, CDR1 SGDLS and CDR2 YYNGEE. The CDR3 extends over 15 amino acids. The junction had 4 bases not matched to a gene; V was cut back by 3 bases and J by 2 bases. DNA of the CDR3: TGTGCCAGCAGCGAGAGCGGGGGACCCTACAATGAGCAGTTCTTC. Residues: CASSESGGPYNEQFF.

This clonotype was found once. The genes are TRBV19 and TRBJ2-3; 8 positions match TRBD2. Germline V gene sequence: CDR1 LNHDA, CDR2 SQIVND (reference sequence). The junction had 6 bases not matched to a gene; V was cut back by 5 bases and J by 2 bases. The CDR3 is 15 amino acids. As DNA, the CDR3 is TGTGCCAGTAGTCGGGTAGCGGGAACCACAGATACGCAGTATTTT. Encoded protein: CASSRVAGTTDTQYF.

There are many counts of this clonotype. V and J are TRBV6-5 and TRBJ2-1; D is unclear. The V and J ends lost 2 bases and 9 bases respectively, with 8 bases between them. The CDR3 is made up of 12 amino acids. Per germline, CDR1 MNHEY and CDR2 SVGAGI. The CDR3 DNA is TGTGCCAGCAGTTACGGAGTTGGTGAGCAGTTCTTC. As protein: CASSYGVGEQFF.

This clonotype showed up just a few times. The V call is TRBV14, the J call TRBJ2-7; 9 nucleotides match TRBD2. Trimming at V came to 0 bases and at J to 8 bases, leaving 17 bases not matched to a gene. This CDR3 has 18 amino acids. Germline assignment: CDR1 SGHDN and CDR2 FVKESK. The CDR3 region is CASSQDQRASGDVWKQYF. DNA of the CDR3: TGTGCCAGCAGCCAAGATCAAAGGGCTAGCGGGGACGTTTGGAAGCAGTACTTC.

V is TRBV2 and J is TRBJ1-2; TRBD1 aligns across 8 bases. This CDR3 has 14 amino acids. The trim removed 5 bases at V and 4 bases at J, leaving 6 bases unmatched. Germline V gene data show CDR1 as SNHLY and CDR2 as FYNNEI. CDR3 nucleotide sequence: TGTGCCAGCAGTCCGGGACAGGAGATCTATGGCTACACCTTC. Its protein is CASSPGQEIYGYTF.